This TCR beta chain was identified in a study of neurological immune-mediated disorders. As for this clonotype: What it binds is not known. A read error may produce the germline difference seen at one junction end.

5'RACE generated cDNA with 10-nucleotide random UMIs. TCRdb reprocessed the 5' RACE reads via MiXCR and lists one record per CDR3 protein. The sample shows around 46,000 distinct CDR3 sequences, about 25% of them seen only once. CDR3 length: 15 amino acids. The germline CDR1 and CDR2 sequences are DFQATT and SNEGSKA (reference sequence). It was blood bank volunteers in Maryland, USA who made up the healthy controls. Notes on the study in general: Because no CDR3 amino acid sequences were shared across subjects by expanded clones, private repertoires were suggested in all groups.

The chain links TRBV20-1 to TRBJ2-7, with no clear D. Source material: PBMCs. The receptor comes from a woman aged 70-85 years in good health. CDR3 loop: CSARDTGPEAYVQYF. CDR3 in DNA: TGCAGTGCTAGAGACACGGGTCCAGAGGCCTACGTGCAGTACTTC.